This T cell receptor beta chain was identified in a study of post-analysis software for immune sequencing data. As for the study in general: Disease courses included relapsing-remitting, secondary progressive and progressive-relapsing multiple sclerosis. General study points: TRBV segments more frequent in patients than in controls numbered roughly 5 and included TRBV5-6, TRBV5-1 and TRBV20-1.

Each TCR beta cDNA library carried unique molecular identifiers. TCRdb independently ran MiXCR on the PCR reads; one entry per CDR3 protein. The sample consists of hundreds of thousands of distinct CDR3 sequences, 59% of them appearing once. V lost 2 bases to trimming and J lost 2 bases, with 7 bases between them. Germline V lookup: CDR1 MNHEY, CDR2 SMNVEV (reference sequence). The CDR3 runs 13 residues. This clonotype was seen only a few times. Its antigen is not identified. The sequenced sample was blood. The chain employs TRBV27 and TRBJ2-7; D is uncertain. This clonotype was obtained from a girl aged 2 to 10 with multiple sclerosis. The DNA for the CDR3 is TGTGCCAGCAGTTTAGGGGTTACCTACGAGCAGTACTTC. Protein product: CASSLGVTYEQYF.